These 5 T cell receptor beta chains came from one sample sequenced in a study of T cell repertoires in cytomegalovirus infection. TCRdb analysed the reads with MiXCR anew, one entry per CDR3 protein. The sample holds a few hundred thousand distinct CDR3 sequences, about 39% seen once. These receptors' antigens are unknown. The sample here was cultured PBMCs, taken from culture after CMV antigen stimulation. The receptors come from a human donor in good health (CMV status not recorded). Some clones in this sample may be carry-over from other donors' samples.

This clonotype turned up a few times. The chain is built from TRBV4-1 and TRBJ2-1; the D is unclear. V lost 0 bases and J 9 bases, leaving 18 bases between the germline ends. CDR1 and CDR2 from the germline V gene are MGHRA and YSYEKL. The CDR3 totals 16 residues. For the CDR3, the DNA is TGCGCCAGCAGCCAAGATGGAATTTCCCTGCGCGGTGAGCAGTTCTTC. As protein: CASSQDGISLRGEQFF.

As DNA, the CDR3 is TGTGCCGCGATCCTCCGGGACAGGGGGCAGGAAGAAAAACTGTTTTTT. This sequence encodes CAAILRDRGQEEKLFF. This chain uses TRBV2 with TRBJ1-4; 12 bases map to TRBD1. The CDR3 loop spans 16 amino acids. J lost 8 bases, V lost 11 bases, and 15 bases had no gene match. The V gene's germline CDR1 is SNHLY and CDR2 FYNNEI.

This sequence joins TRBV28 and TRBJ2-1, with D perhaps matching TRBD1 (6 bases). The length of the CDR3 is 12 residues. Germline lookup yields CDR1 MDHEN and CDR2 SYDVKM. V lost 8 bases, J lost 5 bases, and 10 bases lay in between. The DNA of the CDR3 is TGTGCCAGCCTACGGACAGACAATGAGCAGTTCTTC. The encoded protein is CASLRTDNEQFF.

The chain couples TRBV6-5 to TRBJ2-3; D unclear. Trimming removed 2 bases from V and 8 bases from J, with 17 bases in between. CDR1 and CDR2 (germline): MNHEY, SVGAGI. This CDR3 has 15 amino acids. The CDR3 nucleotides read TGTGCCAGCAGTTACACCCAATCGCCCCCGGGTACGCAGTATTTT. It codes for CASSYTQSPPGTQYF.

The rearrangement uses TRBV7-2 and TRBJ2-1; 7 bases align to TRBD1. The junction had 11 bases not matched to a gene; V was cut back by 6 bases and J by 3 bases. Germline V CDR1 and CDR2: SGHTA, FQGNSA. The CDR3 sequence is 16 residues long. DNA of the CDR3: TGTGCCAGCAGGCCACAGGGGTCCCCCTACTACAATGAGCAGTTCTTC. The encoded protein is CASRPQGSPYYNEQFF.